Each of the 32 T cell receptor beta chains below was sequenced from the same sample in a study of Graves' ophthalmopathy and Graves' hyperthyroidism. Amplification from RNA transcripts yielded the TCR beta CDR3 regions. Second-round multiplex PCR came after a first-round RT-PCR that employed HTBI primers. TCRdb reprocessed the multiplex PCR reads via MiXCR and lists one record per CDR3 protein. The sample carries hundreds of thousands of distinct CDR3 sequences, under 25% recorded once. Source material: peripheral blood. These TCRs come from a woman between 18 and 29 years old with stable Graves' hyperthyroidism.

In its sample, this clonotype was seen many times. The V and J genes are TRBV20-1 and TRBJ2-7; 7 nucleotides align to TRBD2. From germline, CDR1 is DFQATT and CDR2 SNEGSKA (reference sequence). The J segment lost 5 bases and the V segment lost 4 bases, leaving 8 bases of the junction unmatched. The CDR3 length is 13 residues. The CDR3 DNA follows: TGCAGTGCTATGGGCGGGAGTCTCAACGAGCAGTACTTC. Encoded protein: CSAMGGSLNEQYF.

This clonotype was seen only a few times. Here the CDR3 reads CASSFGGGLSEQYF. DNA of the CDR3: TGTGCCAGCAGTTTCGGGGGAGGTTTATCCGAGCAGTACTTC. The genes are TRBV12-3 or TRBV12-4 and TRBJ2-7, with TRBD2 as a possible D gene (6 bases). Trimming left V 3 bases short and J 6 bases short, with 15 bases between. This CDR3 has 14 residues.

In this sample, this clonotype turned up many times. This sequence joins TRBV28 and TRBJ2-7; D tentatively fits TRBD1 or TRBD2 (5 bases each). V was pared by 6 bases and J by 3 bases, with 15 bases between. CDR1 is MDHEN and CDR2 is SYDVKM in the germline V gene. The CDR3 consists of 14 residues. CDR3 region: CASSPEGNGYEQYF. In DNA form, the CDR3 reads TGTGCCAGCAGCCCAGAGGGGAACGGCTACGAGCAGTACTTC.

This clonotype has at least ten counts. This rearrangement joins TRBV6-4 to TRBJ1-6, with D unclear. V was trimmed by 2 bases and J by 5 bases, leaving 7 bases between them. The CDR3 is made up of 14 amino acids. In germline, CDR1 is MRHNA, CDR2 SNTAGT. CDR3 sequence: CASSDGGDNSPLHF. CDR3 bases: TGTGCCAGCAGTGACGGTGGAGATAATTCACCCCTCCACTTT.

This clonotype was counted at least ten times. The J gene is TRBJ2-7, the V gene TRBV20-1, with 8 bases aligning to TRBD1. The CDR3 extends over 15 amino acids. V was clipped by 2 bases and J by 5 bases; unmatched bases: 11. Germline-derived CDR1 and CDR2 are DFQATT and SNEGSKA (reference sequence). The CDR3 is CSARNSSGTGNEQYF. The DNA of the CDR3 is TGCAGTGCTAGAAATTCGTCCGGGACAGGAAACGAGCAGTACTTC.

This clonotype was observed a handful of times. This may be a read error: a much more frequent sequence differs by one nucleotide. This chain links TRBV3-1 with TRBJ2-5, with D uncertain. CDR3 length: 14 residues. V was pared by 5 bases and J by 3 bases, with 13 bases between. CDR1 is LGHDT and CDR2 is YNNKEL in the germline V gene (reference sequence). The CDR3 nucleotides are TGTGCCAGCAGCTACGACATGGGTAAAGAGACCCAGTACTTC. It yields the protein CASSYDMGKETQYF.

At least ten counts were recorded for this clonotype. The genes are TRBV7-8 and TRBJ2-7, with D perhaps TRBD1 (6 bases). Germline V lookup: CDR1 SGHVS, CDR2 FQNEAQ. V lost 3 bases, J lost 5 bases, and 14 bases lay in between. The CDR3 totals 14 residues. For the CDR3, the DNA is TGTGCCAGCAGCTTTAATCCCAGGGGCCACGAGCAGTACTTC. Its protein product is CASSFNPRGHEQYF.

This clonotype was counted at least ten times. The V and J genes are TRBV20-1 and TRBJ2-7; D is unresolved. The CDR3 loop spans 12 amino acids. Germline V CDR1 and CDR2: DFQATT, SNEGSKA (reference sequence). With 6 bases removed from V and 2 bases from J, the gap between germline ends came to 11 bases. The CDR3 loop reads CSANTGAYEQYF. The CDR3 nucleotides read TGCAGTGCCAATACTGGAGCCTACGAGCAGTACTTC.

This clonotype was observed many times. This chain links TRBV20-1 with TRBJ1-2; a weak D match, TRBD1 (6 bases). This CDR3 comprises 13 residues. Germline-derived CDR1 and CDR2 are DFQATT and SNEGSKA (reference sequence). Trimming took off 3 bases at V and 6 bases at J, with 14 bases between the two ends. The CDR3 region is CSASLTGGHGYTF. The CDR3 nucleotides read TGCAGTGCTAGTCTGACAGGAGGCCATGGCTACACCTTC.

This clonotype was seen ten or more times. The chain couples TRBV20-1 to TRBJ2-7; the D gene is possibly TRBD1 (6 bases). Trimming removed 6 bases at V and 2 bases at J, with 14 bases between. Germline assignment: CDR1 DFQATT and CDR2 SNEGSKA (reference sequence). The CDR3 has 13 residues. The chain's CDR3 is CSARQDEPYEQYF. The DNA of the CDR3 is TGCAGTGCCCGACAGGATGAACCCTACGAGCAGTACTTC.

This clonotype was seen repeatedly, ten times or more. The rearrangement joins TRBV29-1 to TRBJ1-1; perhaps TRBD1 as D (5 bases). V lost 4 bases and J 3 bases, leaving 9 bases between the germline ends. The CDR3 has 12 amino acids. Germline V gene lookup returns CDR1 SQVTM and CDR2 ANQGSEA. The CDR3 region has the DNA TGCAGCGTTGTGTTGGGGGACACTGAAGCTTTCTTT. Translating it yields CSVVLGDTEAFF.

This clonotype was observed a handful of times. A much bigger clone sits one base away, suggesting this may be a read error. The chain links TRBV6-2 or TRBV6-3 to TRBJ2-4; D gene unclear. This CDR3 comprises 16 residues. CDR1 MNHEY and CDR2 SVGEGT come from the germline V gene. The DNA of the CDR3 is TGTGCCAGCAGTTATGGTGGAACCTTGGTCAAAAACATTAAGTACTTC. It is translated as CASSYGGTLVKNIKYF.

This clonotype came up a few times. The rearrangement links TRBV6-5 to TRBJ1-5; D not resolved. V lost 2 bases and J 0 bases, leaving 5 bases between the germline ends. The CDR3 contains 14 residues. Germline V gene sequence: CDR1 MNHEY, CDR2 SVGAGI. The CDR3 spells CASSYMGSNQPQHF. CDR3 DNA: TGTGCCAGCAGTTACATGGGTAGCAATCAGCCCCAGCATTTT.

Notes on this clonotype: A much larger clone differs from this one at a single base, so this may be a read error. This sequence joins TRBV20-1 and TRBJ1-1; no clear D gene. This CDR3 is 13 amino acids long. The germline V gene has CDR1 DFQATT and CDR2 SNEGSKA (reference sequence). The CDR3 sequence is CSANAYGGPEACF. DNA of the CDR3: TGCAGTGCTAACGCTTACGGCGGCCCTGAAGCTTGCTTT.

This rearrangement joins TRBV6-1 to TRBJ2-5; perhaps TRBD2 as D (6 bases). This CDR3 comprises 15 residues. Germline-derived CDR1 and CDR2 are MNHNS and SASEGT. Trimming removed 2 bases at V and 1 base at J, with 11 bases between. DNA of the CDR3: TGTGCCAGCAGTGAAAGCGCCGGGGGCCAAGAGACCCAGTACTTC. Its translation: CASSESAGGQETQYF.

Ten or more counts support this clonotype. The chain employs TRBV12-3 or TRBV12-4 and TRBJ1-6; D ambiguous. Trimming took 3 bases from V and 4 from J, leaving 10 bases between them. This CDR3 comprises 15 residues. DNA for the CDR3: TGTGCCAGCAGTTTGCCTACTACTTATAATTCACCCCTCCACTTT. Protein sequence: CASSLPTTYNSPLHF.

This chain uses TRBV9 with TRBJ2-7; possible D gene TRBD1, 5 bases. Trimming pared 0 bases from V and 0 bases from J, leaving 13 bases between. The germline V gene encodes CDR1 SGDLS and CDR2 YYNGEE. The CDR3 has 16 amino acids. Written as DNA, the CDR3 is TGTGCCAGCAGCGTAGGGCAGGGCTTTAGCTCCTACGAGCAGTACTTC. Translation: CASSVGQGFSSYEQYF.

This rearrangement joins TRBV7-3 to TRBJ1-6, with TRBD1 as a possible D gene (6 bases). The CDR3 length is 14 residues. Germline V lookup: CDR1 SGHTA, CDR2 FQGTGA. V lost 5 bases, J lost 8 bases, and 13 bases lay in between. CDR3 sequence reads: CASSPTGDDSPLHF. The CDR3 coding sequence is TGTGCCAGCAGCCCGACAGGAGATGATTCACCCCTCCACTTT.

This clonotype was found many times. The chain recombines TRBV7-2 with TRBJ1-1; 9 positions agree with TRBD1. Trimming took 7 bases from V and 8 from J; bases not matched to a gene: 14. CDR3 length: 15 residues. Per the germline V gene, CDR1 is SGHTA and CDR2 is FQGNSA. The CDR3 DNA is TGTGCCAGCACCTTCCCTTTAGGGACAGGGAGGGAAGCTTTCTTT. This gives the protein CASTFPLGTGREAFF.

This clonotype has a count of ten or more. The chain uses TRBV4-1 and TRBJ2-5; 10 bases line up with TRBD1. V lost 4 bases, J lost 5 bases, and 7 bases stayed unmatched. Germline assignment: CDR1 MGHRA and CDR2 YSYEKL. The CDR3 covers 15 residues. CDR3 amino acids: CASSPRTGGMETQYF. The CDR3 DNA reads as TGCGCCAGCAGCCCCCGGACAGGGGGGATGGAGACCCAGTACTTC.

Only a few counts were recorded for this clonotype. The rearrangement links TRBV20-1 to TRBJ1-2, with D tentatively TRBD1 (5 bases). Germline CDR1 DFQATT, CDR2 SNEGSKA (reference sequence). V dropped 0 bases and J dropped 2 bases, with 10 bases sitting between them. CDR3 length: 14 residues. CDR3 bases: TGCAGTGCTAGAGATTTTAGACAGAACTATGGCTACACCTTC. Amino acid sequence: CSARDFRQNYGYTF.

There are many counts of this clonotype. V and J are TRBV6-6 and TRBJ1-2, with a weak D call TRBD1 (5 bases). CDR3 length: 13 residues. Germline lookup yields CDR1 MNHNY and CDR2 SVGAGI (reference sequence). V gave up 6 bases and J gave up 2 bases, with 10 bases separating them. The CDR3 here is CASRQGVNYGYTF. CDR3 nucleotide sequence: TGTGCCAGCAGACAAGGGGTAAACTATGGCTACACCTTC.

This clonotype was counted at least ten times. V is TRBV29-1 and J is TRBJ2-5; TRBD2 is a possible D gene (6 bases). Trimming left V 5 bases short and J 1 base short, with 11 bases between. This CDR3 spans 13 amino acids. Germline CDR1 and CDR2: SQVTM and ANQGSEA. CDR3 amino acids: CSVTRDSQETQYF. The CDR3, as DNA: TGCAGCGTTACTAGGGACTCCCAAGAGACCCAGTACTTC.

This sequence joins TRBV18 and TRBJ1-5; a possible D gene is TRBD1 (5 bases). Between the trimmed V and J ends, which lost 6 bases and 3 bases, there was a span of 24 bases. The CDR3 extends over 18 amino acids. From germline, CDR1 is KGHSH and CDR2 LQKENI. In DNA, the CDR3 is TGTGCCAGCTCCCCCTCGGGATCGACGGGGGGTGTCAATCAGCCCCAGCATTTT. Amino acid sequence: CASSPSGSTGGVNQPQHF.

The chain joins TRBV12-3 or TRBV12-4 to TRBJ1-1; 10 bases map to TRBD1. This CDR3 is 15 amino acids long. V gave up 3 bases and J gave up 5 bases; unmatched junction bases: 6. The CDR3 reads CASSLGQGTITEAFF. The CDR3 coding sequence is TGTGCCAGCAGTTTGGGACAGGGGACAATTACTGAAGCTTTCTTT.

This clonotype appeared a few times. This chain uses TRBV6-2 or TRBV6-3 with TRBJ1-5; D not resolved. Trimming removed 0 bases at V and 12 bases at J, with 18 bases between. The CDR3 runs 15 residues. CDR1 and CDR2 from the germline V gene are MNHEY and SVGEGT. CDR3 DNA: TGTGCCAGCAGTTACTCGAGGGCGGGCCGATGGCGCCAGCATTTT. Translating gives CASSYSRAGRWRQHF.

This chain joins TRBV28 and TRBJ2-7, with D uncertain. In germline, CDR1 is MDHEN, CDR2 SYDVKM. This CDR3 is 12 amino acids long. The ends were cut back, 2 bases at V and 5 bases at J, with 7 bases in the middle. In DNA form, the CDR3 reads TGTGCCAGCAGTTTAAGCGACCACGAGCAGTACTTC. Residues: CASSLSDHEQYF. Full variable domain (rest looked up from reference TRBV28 and TRBJ2-7): DVKVTQSSRYLVKRTGEKVFLECVQDMDHENMFWYRQDPGLGLRLIYFSYDVKMKEKGDIPEGYSVSREKKERFSLILESASTNQTSMYLCASSLSDHEQYFGPGTRLTVT.

This clonotype has ten or more counts. The chain has TRBV20-1 and TRBJ2-2; D not resolved. CDR1 DFQATT and CDR2 SNEGSKA come from the germline V gene (reference sequence). The CDR3 extends over 13 amino acids. V lost 3 bases, J lost 0 bases, and 5 bases lay in between. The CDR3 nucleotides read TGCAGTGCTAGTAAAGCGAACACCGGGGAGCTGTTTTTT. The encoded protein is CSASKANTGELFF.

In regard to this clonotype: Sequence at one end of the junction differs from germline and may be a read error. The chain combines TRBV20-1 with TRBJ2-4; D not certain. Germline assignment: CDR1 DFQATT and CDR2 SNEGSKA (reference sequence). The CDR3 has 12 residues. CDR3 nucleotides: TGCAGTGCTAGAGAAGTGAGAGACATTAAGTACTTC. This codes for CSAREVRDIKYF.

This clonotype occurred many times. The V call is TRBV9, the J call TRBJ1-5, with D uncertain. The CDR3 sequence is 15 residues long. Germline CDR1 SGDLS, CDR2 YYNGEE. Trimming took off 0 bases at V and 2 bases at J, with 9 bases between the two ends. The CDR3: CASSVGDSGNQPQHF. The CDR3 DNA sequence: TGTGCCAGCAGCGTAGGAGACTCTGGCAATCAGCCCCAGCATTTT.

This clonotype was picked up many times. This chain joins TRBV6-2 or TRBV6-3 and TRBJ2-7; the D gene is possibly TRBD2 (6 bases). Trimming stripped 4 bases from V and 2 bases from J, with 12 bases between. The CDR3 has 14 residues. Germline lookup yields CDR1 MNHEY and CDR2 SVGEGT. Here the CDR3 DNA reads TGTGCCAGCAGTTCCGATAGCGGCACCTACGAGCAGTACTTC. Its translation: CASSSDSGTYEQYF.

This clonotype was counted between two and nine times. The gene calls are TRBV18 and TRBJ2-2, with 9 bases lining up with TRBD1. V trimming: 3 bases; J trimming: 4 bases; junction bases outside the gene matches: 9. The CDR3 runs to 17 residues. CDR1 and CDR2 (germline): KGHSH, LQKENI. The CDR3 nucleotides read TGTGCCAGCTCACCGACACCCGGGACAGGGAGCACCGGGGAGCTGTTTTTT. This encodes CASSPTPGTGSTGELFF. The full variable domain, its missing parts supplied by reference TRBV18 and TRBJ2-2, is NAGVMQNPRHLVRRRGQEARLRCSPMKGHSHVYWYRQLPEEGLKFMVYLQKENIIDESGMPKERFSAEFPKEGPSILRIQQVVRGDSAAYFCASSPTPGTGSTGELFFGEGSRLTVL.